This T cell receptor (beta chain) was sequenced during a study of regulatory T cells in long-lasting Graves disease. General study results and limits: Gene preferences differed: TRBV28, TRBJ1-2, TRBJ2-5 in persistent cases. It was peripheral blood alone, not thyroid tissue, that was studied.

This clonotype came up a few times. Its specificity is not known. The CDR3 totals 16 residues. The trim removed 6 bases at V and 5 bases at J, leaving 12 bases unmatched. The germline CDR1 and CDR2 sequences are MNHNS and SASEGT. Time point noted: persistent/refractory GD, antithyroid drugs over 5 years with positive TRAb. RNA from PBMCs was the source of the TCR library. Building of the TCR beta libraries involved iRepertoire HTBI primers and Arm-PCR of CDR3 regions. In the original processing: Samples jointly harbored 62 TRBV and about 15 TRBJ segments. One entry per CDR3 protein results from TCRdb running MiXCR on the multiplex PCR reads. In this record, the V and J calls reflect TCRdb's handling and not the investigators' own analysis. The sample shows 400,000 to 450,000 distinct CDR3 sequences, about 25% of them seen only once.

Sequences were derived from peripheral blood mononuclear cells (PBMCs), sampled when the disease was refractory, from a patient treated with antithyroid drugs. The chain uses TRBV6-1 and TRBJ2-5; 10 positions agree with TRBD2. The receptor comes from a female donor with Graves disease. The CDR3 DNA is TGTGCCAGCAGAACTAGCGGGATCGAAATTAGGGAGACCCAGTACTTC. Translated, it gives CASRTSGIEIRETQYF.